These 15 T cell receptor beta chains were all obtained from the same sample, sequenced in a study of Graves' ophthalmopathy and Graves' hyperthyroidism listed by TCRdb under 2018. Instrument used: Illumina HiSeq 2000. TCR beta CDR3 regions were amplified from RNA transcripts for repertoire sequencing. The first round of RT-PCR was done with HTBI primers and the Qiagen OneStep RT-PCR kit, and was followed by a second round of multiplex PCR, then size selection and purification. In-frame beta chains were kept once TCRdb had trimmed the public reads at Q25 with fastp and called clones with MiXCR. Duplicate CDR3 protein sequences are folded into a single record with the most common DNA and genes. In all, the sample holds 500,000 to 700,000 distinct CDR3 sequences, and about 35% of those were seen once. The top ten clones comprise approximately 4.1% of the sample. Sequenced: peripheral blood or thyroid tissue (not recorded which). The receptors come from an adult man with Graves' hyperthyroidism.

This clonotype was detected only a few times. The chain couples TRBV3-1 to TRBJ2-5; 11 nucleotides agree with TRBD1. The CDR3 is made up of 15 amino acids. Germline CDR1 is LGHDT and CDR2 is YNNKEL (reference sequence). V shed 7 bases and J 2 bases; nucleotides not matched to a gene: 6. CDR3 sequence (DNA): TGTGCCAGCACCGGACAGGGGGCATCACAAGAGACCCAGTACTTC. This translates into CASTGQGASQETQYF.

In regard to this clonotype: Since a much larger clone is just one base distant, this may be a read error. This rearrangement joins TRBV20-1 to TRBJ1-2; TRBD1 matches at 8 bases. Germline assignment: CDR1 DFQATT and CDR2 SNEGSKA (reference sequence). This CDR3 has 15 residues. CDR3 sequence reads: CGARDGDRNNYGYTF. The CDR3 coding sequence is TGCGGTGCTAGAGATGGGGACAGGAATAACTATGGCTACACCTTC.

Only a few counts were recorded for this clonotype. V gene TRBV28 combines with J gene TRBJ1-4, with TRBD1 as a possible D gene (6 bases). V gave up 5 bases and J gave up 1 base, with 8 bases separating them. From germline, CDR1 is MDHEN and CDR2 SYDVKM. The CDR3 covers 14 residues. The CDR3 DNA reads TGTGCCAGCAGTAACAGGGTAACTAATGAAAAACTGTTTTTT. Its translation is CASSNRVTNEKLFF.

The J gene is TRBJ1-1, the V gene TRBV2; TRBD1 aligns across 8 bases. Germline-derived CDR1 and CDR2 are SNHLY and FYNNEI. The CDR3 contains 14 residues. The V and J ends lost 6 bases and 2 bases, in that order; junction bases with no gene match: 5. The CDR3 protein is CASRRGQANTEAFF. CDR3 coding DNA: TGTGCCAGCAGGAGGGGACAGGCAAACACTGAAGCTTTCTTT.

About this clonotype: As the CDR3 is not closed by the conserved phenylalanine or tryptophan, this likely results from a read error. It is unclear where the CDR3 begins or ends on the DNA, so no DNA is shown, and the CDR3 is as TCRdb lists it. This sequence joins TRBV7-8 and TRBJ1-1; the table names TRBD1, a call not compared with the DNA. Germline-derived CDR1 and CDR2 are SGHVS and FQNEAQ. With termini counted, the CDR3 has 9 amino acids. Here the CDR3 reads CASSYLQGG.

This clonotype was seen repeatedly, ten times or more. The chain carries TRBV20-1 and TRBJ1-4; D uncertain. The CDR3 covers 15 residues. V lost 0 bases, J lost 7 bases, and 15 bases lay in between. CDR1 and CDR2 (germline): DFQATT, SNEGSKA (reference sequence). CDR3 nucleotide sequence: TGCAGTGCTAGAGATCAATCTGAGGCTCGTGAAAAACTGTTTTTT. It specifies CSARDQSEAREKLFF.

The rearrangement links TRBV20-1 to TRBJ1-5; D remains unclear. The closer fit of TRBJ2-3 to the DNA end suggests the J call may be wrong. The CDR3 is 15 amino acids. Germline CDR1 reads DFQATT; CDR2 reads SNEGSKA (reference sequence). The CDR3 nucleotides read TGCAGTGCTAGAGATGTAGGGTGGAGCACAGATACGCAGTATTTT. It is translated as CSARDVGWSTDTQYF.

The chain has TRBV20-1 and TRBJ1-4, with D tentatively TRBD1 (6 bases). The CDR3 loop spans 12 amino acids. The V and J ends lost 5 bases and 10 bases respectively, with 14 bases between them. CDR1 is DFQATT, CDR2 SNEGSKA, per germline (reference sequence). CDR3 in amino acids: CSALQGGGKLFF. The CDR3 DNA reads as TGCAGTGCTTTACAGGGAGGTGGAAAACTGTTTTTT.

The V and J genes are TRBV9 and TRBJ1-1; no clear D. V was pared by 7 bases and J by 4 bases, with 20 bases between. The CDR3 is 15 amino acids. From germline, CDR1 is SGDLS and CDR2 YYNGEE. This CDR3 reads CASSPPGHEGTEAFF. The CDR3 DNA sequence: TGTGCCAGCTCACCTCCCGGGCATGAGGGCACTGAAGCTTTCTTT.

The chain links TRBV20-1 to TRBJ2-5, with a tentative D call TRBD2 (5 bases). This CDR3 has 16 amino acids. CDR1 DFQATT and CDR2 SNEGSKA come from the germline V gene (reference sequence). The germline V and J ends were trimmed by 2 bases and 7 bases, with 23 bases remaining between them. The CDR3 spells CSARLEEGNALGTQYF. CDR3 nucleotide sequence: TGCAGTGCTAGACTAGAAGAGGGTAACGCCCTGGGGACCCAGTACTTC.

This clonotype has at least ten counts. This chain connects TRBV11-2 to TRBJ2-5, with 9 bases aligning to TRBD1. Germline values: CDR1 SGHAT, CDR2 FQNNGV. CDR3 length: 15 residues. The V and J ends lost 5 bases and 3 bases, in that order; junction bases with no gene match: 7. Here the CDR3 reads CASSLHWDREETQYF. CDR3 sequence (DNA): TGTGCCAGCAGCCTCCACTGGGACAGGGAAGAGACCCAGTACTTC.

This clonotype was seen ten or more times. The chain has TRBV28 and TRBJ1-2; D uncertain. The ends were cut back, 4 bases at V and 3 bases at J, with 9 bases in the middle. CDR3 length equals 13 residues. Germline assignment: CDR1 MDHEN and CDR2 SYDVKM. CDR3: CASSSPADYGYTF. The CDR3 DNA reads TGTGCCAGCAGTTCCCCGGCCGACTATGGCTACACCTTC.

A word on this clonotype: Without the conserved terminal phenylalanine or tryptophan, this CDR3 likely stems from a read error. The gene calls are TRBV7-2 and TRBJ1-2, with TRBD1 as a possible D gene (6 bases). The CDR3 totals 13 residues. Trimming took 8 bases from V and 4 from J, leaving 14 bases between them. Germline CDR1 is SGHTA and CDR2 is FQGNSA. CDR3 loop: CASAFTRGYGYTL. The CDR3 coding sequence is TGTGCCAGCGCATTTACCAGGGGCTATGGCTACACCCTC.

This clonotype was detected ten times or more. The chain employs TRBV6-6 and TRBJ2-5; TRBD1 or TRBD2 may be the D gene (5 bases each). V gave up 2 bases and J gave up 5 bases, with 12 bases separating them. The CDR3 is made up of 14 amino acids. The germline V gene encodes CDR1 MNHNY and CDR2 SVGAGI (reference sequence). In DNA form, the CDR3 reads TGTGCCAGCAGTTACAGAGGGGCGTCGGAGACCCAGTACTTC. Amino acid sequence: CASSYRGASETQYF.

This clonotype was found many times. The chain is built from TRBV12-3 or TRBV12-4 and TRBJ1-5; D ambiguous. CDR3 length equals 15 residues. V shed 8 bases and J shed 2 bases, with 16 bases lying between them. CDR3 nucleotides: TGTGCCAGCTCACCTAGTCGGGTCGGCAATCAGCCCCAGCATTTT. It specifies CASSPSRVGNQPQHF.